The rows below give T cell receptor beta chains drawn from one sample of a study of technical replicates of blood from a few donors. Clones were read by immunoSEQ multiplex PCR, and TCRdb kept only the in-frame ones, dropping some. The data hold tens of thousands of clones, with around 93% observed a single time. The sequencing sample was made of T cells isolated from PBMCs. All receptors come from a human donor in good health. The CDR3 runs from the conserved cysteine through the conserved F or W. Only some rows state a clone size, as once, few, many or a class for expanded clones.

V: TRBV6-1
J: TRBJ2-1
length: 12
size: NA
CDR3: CASSREGNEQFF

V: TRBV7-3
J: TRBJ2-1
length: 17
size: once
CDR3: CASSLNLGAGGYNEQFF

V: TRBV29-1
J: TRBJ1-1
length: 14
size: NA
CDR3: CSVYVGGMNTEAFF

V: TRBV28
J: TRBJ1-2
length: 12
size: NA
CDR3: CASSLGGYGYTF

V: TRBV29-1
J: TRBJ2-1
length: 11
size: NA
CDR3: CSVYYYNEQFF

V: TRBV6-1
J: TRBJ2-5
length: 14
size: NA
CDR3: CASSELWTEETQYF

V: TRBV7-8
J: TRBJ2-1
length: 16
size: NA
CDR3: CASSPPLAGDYNEQFF

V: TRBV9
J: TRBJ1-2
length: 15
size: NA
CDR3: CASSPSDRANYGYTF

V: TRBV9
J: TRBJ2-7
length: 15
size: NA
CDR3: CASSVGQGASYEQYF

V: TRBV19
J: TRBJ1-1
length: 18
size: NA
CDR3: CASSAPQGKAPVNTEAFF

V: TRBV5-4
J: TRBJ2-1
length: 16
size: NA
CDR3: CASSLGQGFMYNEQFF

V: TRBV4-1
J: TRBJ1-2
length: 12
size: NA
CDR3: CASSQGLQGYTF

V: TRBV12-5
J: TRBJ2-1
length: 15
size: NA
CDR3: CASGRTSGRANEQFF

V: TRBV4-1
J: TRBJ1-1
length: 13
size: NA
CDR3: CASSHSGGTEAFF

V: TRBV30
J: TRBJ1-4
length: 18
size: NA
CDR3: CAWSVYATGGSTNEKLFF

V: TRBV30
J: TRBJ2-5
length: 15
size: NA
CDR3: CAWSPGESGVETQYF

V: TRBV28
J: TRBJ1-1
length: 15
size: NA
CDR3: CASSLGQAMNTEAFF

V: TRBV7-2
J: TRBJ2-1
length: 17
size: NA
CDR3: CASSLWGLAGGVNEQFF

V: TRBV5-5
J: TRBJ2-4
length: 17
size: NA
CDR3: CASSFWTSGRGENIQYF

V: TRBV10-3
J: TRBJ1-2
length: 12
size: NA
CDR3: CASKTEIGGYTF

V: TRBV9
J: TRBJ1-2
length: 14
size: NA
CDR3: CASSPIDGSYGYTF

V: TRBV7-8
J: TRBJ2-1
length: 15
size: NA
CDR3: CASSGMTSVYNEQFF

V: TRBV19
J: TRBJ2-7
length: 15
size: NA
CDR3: CASQWTAETSYEQYF

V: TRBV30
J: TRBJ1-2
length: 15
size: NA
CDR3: CAWSVLGAGLYGYTF